One sample yielded the 10 T cell receptor beta chains listed below, sequenced in a study of cytomegalovirus exposure and HLA in healthy donors. The PCR contained 60 Vbeta and 13 Jbeta primers. Assay used: immunoSEQ multiplex PCR; TCRdb lists only in-frame clones, some missing. The table for this sample gives fewer than 150,000 clones. The specimen sequenced was PBMCs. The receptors originated from a man younger than 30 in good health and CMV-seronegative.

The chain has TRBV27 and TRBJ2-7, with a possible D match to TRBD2 (9 bases). The length of the CDR3 is 19 residues. Deletions cut 5 bases from V and 0 bases from J, with 26 bases between. Germline V CDR1 and CDR2: MNHEY, SMNVEV (reference sequence). The CDR3 DNA sequence: TGTGCCAGCAGTCCCCGGACAGGGATTAGCGGGAGCACCTCCTACGAGCAGTACTTC. As protein: CASSPRTGISGSTSYEQYF.

CDR3 sequence reads: CASSGFRDRVNTEAFF. The CDR3 DNA reads as TGTGCCAGCAGTGGATTCCGAGACAGGGTGAACACTGAAGCTTTCTTT. The rearrangement joins TRBV28 to TRBJ1-1, with 7 bases lining up with TRBD1. Trimming took 5 bases from V and 0 from J; bases not matched to a gene: 9. CDR1 and CDR2 from the germline V gene are MDHEN and SYDVKM. The CDR3 has 16 amino acids.

The chain joins TRBV5-1 to TRBJ2-1, with D possibly matching TRBD1 (6 bases). The CDR3 has 14 amino acids. The germline CDR1 and CDR2 sequences are SGHRS and YFSETQ. Trimming stripped 0 bases from V and 8 bases from J, with 12 bases between. The CDR3 nucleotides read TGCGCCAGCAGCTTGGGAACAGGGCTCGATGAGCAGTTCTTC. Amino acid sequence: CASSLGTGLDEQFF.

V is TRBV18 and J is TRBJ1-1; unclear D gene. This CDR3 contains 12 residues. The V gene lost 4 bases and the J gene lost 1 base, with 4 bases spanning the gap. Germline CDR1 and CDR2: KGHSH and LQKENI. The DNA for the CDR3 is TGTGCCAGCTCACGACAGAACACTGAAGCTTTCTTT. Residues: CASSRQNTEAFF.

The chain employs TRBV5-6 and TRBJ1-5, with 8 bases lining up with TRBD1. Germline V gene lookup returns CDR1 SGHDT and CDR2 YYEEEE. The CDR3 runs 14 residues. The ends lost 4 bases at V and 5 bases at J; junction bases unmatched: 5. The CDR3 region has the DNA TGTGCCAGCAGCAATGGACAGGGCTATCAGCCCCAGCATTTT. Translated: CASSNGQGYQPQHF.

The chain links TRBV7-6 to TRBJ1-4, with 7 bases that match TRBD1. Germline assignment: CDR1 SGHVS and CDR2 FNYEAQ. The junction had 4 bases not matched to a gene; V was cut back by 5 bases and J by 7 bases. The CDR3 is 13 amino acids. CDR3 DNA sequence: TGTGCCAGCAGCAGCAGACAGGGTGAAAAACTGTTTTTT. Protein: CASSSRQGEKLFF.

This chain uses TRBV5-1 with TRBJ2-5; TRBD2 agrees at 8 bases. The J call may be wrong; the DNA end is better matched by TRBJ2-7. Germline CDR1 is SGHRS and CDR2 is YFSETQ. This CDR3 region has 15 residues. CDR3 sequence: CASSLVAGGGSEQYF. The CDR3 nucleotides read TGCGCCAGCAGCTTGGTAGCGGGCGGGGGGTCCGAGCAGTACTTC.

This chain uses TRBV6-1 with TRBJ1-2; a weak D match, TRBD1 (5 bases). Germline V gene data show CDR1 as MNHNS and CDR2 as SASEGT. V was pared by 6 bases and J by 7 bases, with 12 bases between. This CDR3 region has 12 residues. CDR3: CASSPQGGGYTF. CDR3 DNA: TGTGCCAGCAGCCCCCAGGGCGGTGGCTACACCTTC.

The V call is TRBV9, the J call TRBJ1-3, with 10 bases lining up with TRBD1. This CDR3 region has 14 residues. The V gene end was trimmed by 5 bases and the J gene end by 7 bases; junction bases not matched to a gene: 6. Germline V gives CDR1 SGDLS, CDR2 YYNGEE. CDR3 sequence: CASRDGTGANTIYF. The DNA for the CDR3 is TGTGCCAGCAGAGACGGGACAGGGGCCAACACCATATATTTT.

V usage is TRBV7-9 and J usage is TRBJ1-4, with a possible D match to TRBD1 (6 bases). Germline V gene lookup returns CDR1 SEHNR and CDR2 FQNEAQ (reference sequence). The ends were cut back, 3 bases at V and 8 bases at J, with 13 bases in the middle. This CDR3 is 14 amino acids long. The CDR3 is CASSFKGDEEKLFF. CDR3 bases: TGTGCCAGCAGCTTTAAGGGGGACGAGGAAAAACTGTTTTTT.